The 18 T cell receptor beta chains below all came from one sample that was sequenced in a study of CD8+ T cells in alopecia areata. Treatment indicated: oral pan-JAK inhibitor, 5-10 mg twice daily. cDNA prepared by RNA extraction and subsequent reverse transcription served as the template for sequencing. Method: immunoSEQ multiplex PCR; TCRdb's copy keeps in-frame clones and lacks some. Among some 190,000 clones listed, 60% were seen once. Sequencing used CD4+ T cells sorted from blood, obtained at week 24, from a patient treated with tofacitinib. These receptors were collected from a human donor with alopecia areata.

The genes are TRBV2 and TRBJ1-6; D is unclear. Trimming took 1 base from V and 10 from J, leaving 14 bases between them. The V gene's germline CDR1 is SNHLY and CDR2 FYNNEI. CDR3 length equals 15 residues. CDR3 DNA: TGTGCCAGCAGTGAAGGCTTAGAGTTAGCGTCACCCCTCCACTTT. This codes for CASSEGLELASPLHF.

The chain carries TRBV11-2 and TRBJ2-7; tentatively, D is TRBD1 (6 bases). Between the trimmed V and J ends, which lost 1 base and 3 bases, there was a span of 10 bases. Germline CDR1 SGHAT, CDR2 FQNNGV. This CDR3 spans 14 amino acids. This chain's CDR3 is CASSLVAGVYEQYF. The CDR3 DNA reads TGTGCCAGCAGCTTAGTTGCAGGGGTCTACGAGCAGTACTTC.

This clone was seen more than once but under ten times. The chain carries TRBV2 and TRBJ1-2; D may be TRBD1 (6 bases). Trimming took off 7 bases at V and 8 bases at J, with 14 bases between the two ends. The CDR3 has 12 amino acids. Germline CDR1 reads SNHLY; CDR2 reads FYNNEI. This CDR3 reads CASNLLTGGYTF. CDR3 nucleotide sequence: TGTGCCAGCAATCTATTAACAGGGGGCTACACCTTC.

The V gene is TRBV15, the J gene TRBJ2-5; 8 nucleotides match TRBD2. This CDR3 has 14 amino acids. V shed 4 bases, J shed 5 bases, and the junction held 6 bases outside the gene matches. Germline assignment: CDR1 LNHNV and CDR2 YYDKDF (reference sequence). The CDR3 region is CATSNGGVIETQYF. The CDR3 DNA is TGTGCCACCAGCAACGGGGGGGTTATTGAGACCCAGTACTTC.

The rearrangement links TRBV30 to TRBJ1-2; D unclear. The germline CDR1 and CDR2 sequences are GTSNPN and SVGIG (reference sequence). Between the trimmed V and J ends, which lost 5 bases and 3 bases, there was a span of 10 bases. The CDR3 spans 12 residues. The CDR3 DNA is TGTGCCTGGTGTGACGCGGACTATGGCTACACCTTC. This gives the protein CAWCDADYGYTF.

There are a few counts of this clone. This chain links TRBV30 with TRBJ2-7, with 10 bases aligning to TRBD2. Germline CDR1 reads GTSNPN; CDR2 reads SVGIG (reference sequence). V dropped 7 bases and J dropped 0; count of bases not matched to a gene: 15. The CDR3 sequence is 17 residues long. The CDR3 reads CAFSRSGGAQTSYEQYF. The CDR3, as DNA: TGTGCCTTTAGCCGGAGCGGGGGGGCCCAAACCTCCTACGAGCAGTACTTC.

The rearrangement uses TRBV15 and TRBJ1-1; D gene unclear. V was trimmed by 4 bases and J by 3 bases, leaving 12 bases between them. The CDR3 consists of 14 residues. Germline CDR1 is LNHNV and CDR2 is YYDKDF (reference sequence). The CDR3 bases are TGTGCCACCAGCACATATCTCGTAGACACTGAAGCTTTCTTT. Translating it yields CATSTYLVDTEAFF.

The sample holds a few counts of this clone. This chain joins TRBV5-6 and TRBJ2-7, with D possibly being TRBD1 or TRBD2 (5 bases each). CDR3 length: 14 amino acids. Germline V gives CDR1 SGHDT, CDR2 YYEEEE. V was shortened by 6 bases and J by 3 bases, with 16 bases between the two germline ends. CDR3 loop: CASNPAGRIYEQYF. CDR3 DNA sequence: TGTGCCAGCAACCCCGCAGGGAGAATCTACGAGCAGTACTTC.

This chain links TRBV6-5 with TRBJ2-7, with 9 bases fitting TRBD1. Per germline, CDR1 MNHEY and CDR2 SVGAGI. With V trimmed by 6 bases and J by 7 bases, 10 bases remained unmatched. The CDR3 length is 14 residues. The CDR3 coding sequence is TGTGCCAGCAGCCCCGGGGACAGGGTAGGTGAGCAGTACTTC. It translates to CASSPGDRVGEQYF.

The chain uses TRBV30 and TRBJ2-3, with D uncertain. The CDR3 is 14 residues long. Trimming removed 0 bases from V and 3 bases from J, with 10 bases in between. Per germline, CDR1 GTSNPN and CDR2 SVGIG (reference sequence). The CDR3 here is CAWSVLQGTDTQYF. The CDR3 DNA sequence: TGTGCCTGGAGTGTACTCCAAGGTACAGATACGCAGTATTTT.

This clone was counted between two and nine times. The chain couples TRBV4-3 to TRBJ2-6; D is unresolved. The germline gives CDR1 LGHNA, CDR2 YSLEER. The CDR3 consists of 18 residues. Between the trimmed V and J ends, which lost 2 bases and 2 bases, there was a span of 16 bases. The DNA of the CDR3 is TGCGCCAGCAGCCAATTCGGCCCCCGAAAGACTGGGGCCAACGTCCTGACTTTC. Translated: CASSQFGPRKTGANVLTF.

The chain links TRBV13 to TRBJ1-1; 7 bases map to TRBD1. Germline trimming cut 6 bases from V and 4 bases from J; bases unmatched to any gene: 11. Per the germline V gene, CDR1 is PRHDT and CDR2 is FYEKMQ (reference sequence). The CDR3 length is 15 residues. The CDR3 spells CASRYLGGAATEAFF. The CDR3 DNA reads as TGTGCCAGCAGATACCTAGGGGGCGCGGCCACTGAAGCTTTCTTT.

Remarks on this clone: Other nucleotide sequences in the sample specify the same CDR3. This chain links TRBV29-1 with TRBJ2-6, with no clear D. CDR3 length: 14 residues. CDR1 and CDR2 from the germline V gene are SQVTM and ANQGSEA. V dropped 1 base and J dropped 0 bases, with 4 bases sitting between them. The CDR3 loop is CSVEGSSGANVLTF. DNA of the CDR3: TGCAGCGTTGAAGGAAGCTCTGGGGCCAACGTCCTGACTTTC. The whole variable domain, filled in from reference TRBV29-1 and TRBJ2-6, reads SAVISQKPSRDICQRGTSLTIQCQVDSQVTMMFWYRQQPGQSLTLIATANQGSEATYESGFVIDKFPISRPNLTFSTLTVSNMSPEDSSIYLCSVEGSSGANVLTFGAGSRLTVL.

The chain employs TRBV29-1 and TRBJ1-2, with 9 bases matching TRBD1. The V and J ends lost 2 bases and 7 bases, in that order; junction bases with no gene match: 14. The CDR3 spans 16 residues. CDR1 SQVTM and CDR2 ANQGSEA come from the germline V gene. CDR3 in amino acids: CSVEMLRGQGLRGYTF. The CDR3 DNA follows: TGCAGCGTTGAAATGCTACGGGGACAGGGATTGCGTGGCTACACCTTC. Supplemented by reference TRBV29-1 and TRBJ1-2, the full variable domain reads SAVISQKPSRDICQRGTSLTIQCQVDSQVTMMFWYRQQPGQSLTLIATANQGSEATYESGFVIDKFPISRPNLTFSTLTVSNMSPEDSSIYLCSVEMLRGQGLRGYTFGSGTRLTVV.

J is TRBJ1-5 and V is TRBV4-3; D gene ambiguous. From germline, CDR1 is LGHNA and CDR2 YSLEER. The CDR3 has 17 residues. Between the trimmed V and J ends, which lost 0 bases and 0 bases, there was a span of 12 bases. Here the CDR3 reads CASSQDSGVYSNQPQHF. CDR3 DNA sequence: TGCGCCAGCAGCCAAGATTCCGGCGTTTATAGCAATCAGCCCCAGCATTTT.

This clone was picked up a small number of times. CDR3 bases: TGCAGCGTCAAAGAGGGGGTCTACGAGCAGTACTTC. This gives the protein CSVKEGVYEQYF. The V and J genes are TRBV29-1 and TRBJ2-7, with a weak D call TRBD1 (6 bases). The CDR3 totals 12 residues. Trimming took off 6 bases at V and 3 bases at J, with 12 bases between the two ends. CDR1 and CDR2 (germline): SQVTM, ANQGSEA.

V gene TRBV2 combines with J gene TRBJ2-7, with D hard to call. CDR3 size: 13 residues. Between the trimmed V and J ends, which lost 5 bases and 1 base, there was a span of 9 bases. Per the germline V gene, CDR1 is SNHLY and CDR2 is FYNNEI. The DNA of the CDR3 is TGTGCCAGCAGTCCAAAACGATCCTACGAGCAGTACTTC. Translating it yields CASSPKRSYEQYF.

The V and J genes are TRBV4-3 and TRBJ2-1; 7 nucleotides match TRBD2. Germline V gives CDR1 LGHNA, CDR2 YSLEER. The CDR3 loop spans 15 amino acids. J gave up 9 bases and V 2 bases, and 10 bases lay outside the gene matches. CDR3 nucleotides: TGCGCCAGCAGCCAATCTTACGGGGGGTCTTTTGAGCAGTTCTTC. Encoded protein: CASSQSYGGSFEQFF.